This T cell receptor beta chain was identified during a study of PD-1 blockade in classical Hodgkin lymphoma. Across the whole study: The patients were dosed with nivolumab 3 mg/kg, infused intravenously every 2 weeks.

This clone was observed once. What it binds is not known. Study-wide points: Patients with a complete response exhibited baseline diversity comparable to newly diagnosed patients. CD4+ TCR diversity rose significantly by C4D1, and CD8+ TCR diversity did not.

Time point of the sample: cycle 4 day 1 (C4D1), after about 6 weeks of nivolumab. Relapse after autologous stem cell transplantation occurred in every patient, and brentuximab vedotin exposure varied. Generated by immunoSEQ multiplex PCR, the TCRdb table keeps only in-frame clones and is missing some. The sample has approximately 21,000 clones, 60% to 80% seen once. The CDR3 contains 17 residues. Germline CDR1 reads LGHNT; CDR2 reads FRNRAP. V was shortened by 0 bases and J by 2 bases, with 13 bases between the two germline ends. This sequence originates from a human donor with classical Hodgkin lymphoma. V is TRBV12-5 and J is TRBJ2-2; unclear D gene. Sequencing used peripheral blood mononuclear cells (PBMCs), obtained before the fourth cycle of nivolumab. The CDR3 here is CASGLVLGPRNTGELFF. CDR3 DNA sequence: TGTGCTAGTGGTTTGGTGCTTGGGCCCAGAAACACCGGGGAGCTGTTTTTT.